This T cell receptor beta chain was obtained from a study of T cells in Graves' hyperthyroidism and ophthalmopathy. RNA transcripts yielded amplified TCR beta CDR3 regions. The primer set for the first-round RT-PCR of the TCR CDR3 was HTBI. TCRdb redid the calling of the multiplex PCR reads with MiXCR, one entry per CDR3 protein. The sample carries a few hundred thousand distinct CDR3 sequences, about 16% recorded once. The CDR3 loop spans 15 amino acids. V was shortened by 4 bases and J by 1 base, with 13 bases between the two germline ends. Germline-derived CDR1 and CDR2 are MGHRA and YSYEKL. The table lists this clonotype with many counts.

This TCR derives from a woman aged 30 to 39 with Graves' ophthalmopathy. The chain links TRBV4-1 to TRBJ1-1; tentatively, D is TRBD1 (5 bases). Source material: blood. The CDR3 DNA reads as TGCGCCAGCAGCCTTTGGGACCCAGGGAACACTGAAGCTTTCTTT. This sequence encodes CASSLWDPGNTEAFF.